The subject of this entry is one TCR beta chain. This sample was included in a study of blood T cell repertoires in COVID-19. With V trimmed by 4 bases and J by 5 bases, 15 bases remained unmatched. The length of the CDR3 is 16 residues. Germline CDR1 reads GTSNPN; CDR2 reads SVGIG (reference sequence). Clones were sequenced by immunoSEQ multiplex PCR, and TCRdb holds only the in-frame ones, with some missing. The repertoire includes about 220,000 clones, 65% to 85% of them detected once, and approximately 2.9% sits in the top ten. The chain employs TRBV30 and TRBJ2-3, with 7 positions matching TRBD2. Specimen: peripheral blood. The receptor was derived from a woman aged 25 to 39 who had recovered from COVID-19. The CDR3 DNA follows: TGTGCCTGGACGAAAGGCGGGAGCTCCTCTGGAGATACGCAGTATTTT. As protein: CAWTKGGSSSGDTQYF.